This TCR beta chain originates from a study of blood T cells in healthy people across ages. Each sample used at least 7 million PBMCs. CDR1 and CDR2 from the germline V gene are DFQATT and SNEGSKA (reference sequence). The length of the CDR3 is 12 residues. Together with a sample-barcoded 5' primer, a J-beta primer mix was included in a second PCR lasting 7 to 11 cycles. TCRdb reprocessed the 5' RACE reads via MiXCR and lists one record per CDR3 protein. The table has about 1.4 million distinct CDR3 sequences, approximately 63% seen once. The chain combines TRBV20-1 with TRBJ2-5; D is ambiguous. The J call may be mistaken, given a closer DNA end match to TRBJ2-7. The clonotype originates from a man between 18 and 35 years old in good health. Sequences were obtained from blood. The CDR3: CSARNLGNEQYF. The CDR3, as DNA: TGCAGTGCTAGGAACCTAGGGAACGAGCAGTACTTC.